A selection of T cell receptor beta chains follows, all from one sample in a study of blood T cell repertoires in COVID-19. Profiled with immunoSEQ multiplex PCR; TCRdb holds only in-frame clones, not every one. This sample has 110,000 or so clones, with 75% to 90% found just once. Sequencing was carried out using peripheral blood. Receptors originate from a human donor in a cohort sampled during active COVID-19. CDR3s include the opening cysteine and the closing phenylalanine or tryptophan.

V gene	J gene	CDR3 protein
TRBV5-6	TRBJ1-2	CASSRPGVDGYTF
TRBV4-1	TRBJ1-5	CASSPWTGLEPQHF
TRBV21-1	TRBJ1-6	CASSETDHNSPLHF
TRBV11-2	TRBJ1-1	CASSYLRGQHTEAFF
TRBV5-4	TRBJ2-1	CASSDRAHNEQFF
TRBV2	TRBJ2-3	CASSARSGDTDTQYF
TRBV4-1	TRBJ1-2	CASSPRQGYGYTF
TRBV7-2	TRBJ2-3	CASSNRLAGGQDTQYF
TRBV28	TRBJ1-1	CASKQSNTEAFF
TRBV11-2	TRBJ2-5	CASSLDPGGAETQYF
TRBV18	TRBJ2-7	CASSLITTEQYF
TRBV6-2/TRBV6-3	TRBJ1-2	CASSYSTGTPYRGYGYTF
TRBV4-2	TRBJ2-7	CASSQAWAGGSYEQYF
TRBV9	TRBJ1-5	CASSADPTGNQPQHF
TRBV6-5	TRBJ2-1	CASSYSFGNEQFF